The 4 T cell receptor beta chains in this list originate from one sample, sequenced in a study of blood T cell repertoires in COVID-19. This table comes from immunoSEQ multiplex PCR, and its TCRdb copy is limited to in-frame clones, with some not included. The sample lists 350,000 to 400,000 clones; approximately 86% were seen once. Sequences were obtained from peripheral blood. Receptors originate from a woman in her fifties or sixties with COVID-19, enrolled during active disease.

The V and J genes are TRBV7-3 and TRBJ2-2; D perhaps matches TRBD1 (8 bases). From germline, CDR1 is SGHTA and CDR2 FQGTGA. V lost 2 bases to trimming and J lost 5 bases, with 15 bases between them. The CDR3 is 16 amino acids. The CDR3 protein is CASSLFGQGGTGELFF. Written as DNA, the CDR3 is TGTGCCAGCAGCTTATTTGGACAGGGAGGGACCGGGGAGCTGTTTTTT.

This clone was found once. The chain joins TRBV18 to TRBJ1-1; weak D call: TRBD1 (6 bases). The CDR3 extends over 15 amino acids. Germline loops: CDR1 KGHSH, CDR2 LQKENI. The ends were cut back, 0 bases at V and 5 bases at J, with 13 bases in the middle. For the CDR3, the DNA is TGTGCCAGCTCACCACCGGGGGGGCGCGGAACTGAAGCTTTCTTT. This codes for CASSPPGGRGTEAFF.

The DNA of the CDR3 is TGCGCCAGCAGCTACGGACAGGGATTCATGAACACTGAAGCTTTCTTT. Amino acids: CASSYGQGFMNTEAFF. V gene TRBV5-1 combines with J gene TRBJ1-1; 8 bases fit TRBD1. Looked up from germline, CDR1 is SGHRS and CDR2 is YFSETQ. CDR3 length: 16 residues. V shed 3 bases, J shed 0 bases, and the junction held 7 bases outside the gene matches. Complete variable domain (other parts from reference TRBV5-1 and TRBJ1-1): KAGVTQTPRYLIKTRGQQVTLSCSPISGHRSVSWYQQTPGQGLQFLFEYFSETQRNKGNFPGRFSGRQFSNSRSEMNVSTLELGDSALYLCASSYGQGFMNTEAFFGQGTRLTVV.

This clone has a handful of counts. J is TRBJ2-1 and V is TRBV18, with D uncertain. CDR3 size: 12 residues. CDR1 is KGHSH, CDR2 LQKENI, per germline. V lost 8 bases to trimming and J lost 10 bases, with 15 bases between them. The CDR3 here is CASTLSREEQFF. The CDR3 nucleotides read TGTGCCAGCACCCTTTCAAGAGAGGAGCAGTTCTTC. Full variable domain (rest looked up from reference TRBV18 and TRBJ2-1): NAGVMQNPRHLVRRRGQEARLRCSPMKGHSHVYWYRQLPEEGLKFMVYLQKENIIDESGMPKERFSAEFPKEGPSILRIQQVVRGDSAAYFCASTLSREEQFFGPGTRLTVL.